This entry features one TCR beta chain sequence. This specimen belongs to a study of blood T cell repertoires in COVID-19. The wider study: Sample material is recorded as cDNA or gDNA derived from T cells, B-cell-depleted T cells, or PBMCs.

Source study methods: Amplification of reference gene primers was used by the study to estimate nucleated cell counts. The repertoire was sequenced with immunoSEQ multiplex PCR; TCRdb's copy has only in-frame clones and lacks some. Clone size and the V and J calls come from that table; the DNA yielded D and trimming. Of some 150,000 clones listed, 70% to 90% are singletons. From germline, CDR1 is MDHEN and CDR2 SYDVKM. The V end lost 5 bases, the J end lost 2 bases, and 9 bases lay between the germline ends. The CDR3 consists of 13 residues. Sequencing was done on a sample of peripheral blood. This receptor was taken from a human donor with acute or convalescent COVID-19. The donor label of this sample is uncertain. This chain connects TRBV28 to TRBJ1-2; D possibly corresponds to TRBD1 (6 bases). CDR3 sequence reads: CASSPDRNYGYTF. The CDR3, as DNA: TGTGCCAGCAGTCCCGACAGGAACTATGGCTACACCTTC.